This TCR beta chain is drawn from a study of cytotoxic CD8 clonotypes in ibrutinib-treated CLL. Whole-study results and caveats: A rise in clonality was seen at ibrutinib response, and a fall back toward baseline was seen at progression.

The CDR3 is made up of 14 amino acids. The germline V gene encodes CDR1 SGHRS and CDR2 YFSETQ. V was shortened by 0 bases and J by 3 bases, with 9 bases between the two germline ends. Investigators sought sequencing depths of between 1 in 200,000 and 1 in 1 million T cells. Sequencing used immunoSEQ multiplex PCR; TCRdb keeps in-frame clones, though not all of them. Here the sample spans around 310,000 clones, 80% being singletons. This clone has a handful of counts. What it binds is unknown. Cryopreserved PBMCs supplied about 2 micrograms of genomic DNA for TCR beta libraries. The source material was PBMCs, sampled before ibrutinib treatment. The genes are TRBV5-1 and TRBJ1-2; D call uncertain. The TCR originated in a human donor with chronic lymphocytic leukemia. This CDR3 reads CASSLGQSYYGYTF. The DNA of the CDR3 is TGCGCCAGCAGCTTGGGGCAGTCGTACTATGGCTACACCTTC.